Listed below are T cell receptor beta chains from one sample, sequenced in a study of T cell changes during pregnancy in multiple sclerosis. The repertoire was sequenced with immunoSEQ multiplex PCR; TCRdb's copy has only in-frame clones and lacks some. Here the sample spans about 55,000 clones, roughly 94% being singletons. The material sequenced was CD8+ T cells from peripheral blood mononuclear cells, taken in the third trimester of pregnancy. Receptor source: a female donor with multiple sclerosis, enrolled in a pregnancy study. The CDR3 runs from the conserved cysteine through the conserved F or W. A D gene is named only where the DNA matches it firmly. Clone size appears in some rows only: once, few, many, or a class for an expanded clone.

v_call: TRBV19; j_call: TRBJ2-7; clone_size: .; d_call: .; cdr3_length: 15; cdr3_nt: TGTGCCAGTAGTGTCTCGCCCGGGAATGGGAACGAGCAGTACTTC; cdr3_aa: CASSVSPGNGNEQYF
v_call: TRBV25-1; j_call: TRBJ2-7; clone_size: .; d_call: .; cdr3_length: 14; cdr3_nt: TGTGCCAGCAGTGAACAAGCCGAGACCTACGAGCAGTACTTC; cdr3_aa: CASSEQAETYEQYF
v_call: TRBV11-2; j_call: TRBJ2-3; clone_size: .; d_call: TRBD1; cdr3_length: 16; cdr3_nt: TGTGCCAGCAGCACCTGGACAGGGGGCGCTTCAGATACGCAGTATTTT; cdr3_aa: CASSTWTGGASDTQYF
v_call: TRBV4-2; j_call: TRBJ1-1; clone_size: .; d_call: .; cdr3_length: 16; cdr3_nt: TGTGCCAGCAGCCAGGCTTACAGGGAGAAAATATTACAAGCTTTCTTT; cdr3_aa: CASSQAYREKILQAFF
v_call: TRBV12-2; j_call: TRBJ2-1; clone_size: .; d_call: .; cdr3_length: 20; cdr3_nt: TGTGCAAGTCGCTCCCCCCTGGCGGGTAAACGGGGGTGCTCCTACAATGAGCAGTTCTTC; cdr3_aa: CASRSPLAGKRGCSYNEQFF
v_call: TRBV15; j_call: TRBJ2-5; clone_size: .; d_call: TRBD2; cdr3_length: 16; cdr3_nt: TGTGCCACCAAGACGGGACTAGCGGACATTCAAGAGACCCAGTACTTC; cdr3_aa: CATKTGLADIQETQYF
v_call: TRBV7-8; j_call: TRBJ1-2; clone_size: .; d_call: .; cdr3_length: 15; cdr3_nt: TGTGCCAGCAGCACCCTCCCCGTAGGGGCCTATGGCTACACCTTC; cdr3_aa: CASSTLPVGAYGYTF
v_call: TRBV6-1; j_call: TRBJ1-1; clone_size: .; d_call: TRBD1; cdr3_length: 14; cdr3_nt: TGTGCCAGCAGTGAACCCGGGACAGAGCCTGAAGCTTTCTTT; cdr3_aa: CASSEPGTEPEAFF
v_call: TRBV5-6; j_call: TRBJ2-3; clone_size: .; d_call: TRBD2; cdr3_length: 17; cdr3_nt: TGTGCCAGCAGCCTTCGACTAGCGGGCACTGTCACAGATACGCAGTATTTT; cdr3_aa: CASSLRLAGTVTDTQYF
v_call: TRBV2; j_call: TRBJ2-6; clone_size: .; d_call: .; cdr3_length: 16; cdr3_nt: TGTGCCAGCAGTGAAAAGAGGGGGACTGGGGCCAACGTCCTGACTTTC; cdr3_aa: CASSEKRGTGANVLTF
v_call: TRBV10-2; j_call: TRBJ2-1; clone_size: .; d_call: .; cdr3_length: 13; cdr3_nt: TGCGCCAGCAGCCCCATAACGGTCAATGAGCAGTTCTTC; cdr3_aa: CASSPITVNEQFF
v_call: TRBV5-1; j_call: TRBJ2-7; clone_size: .; d_call: .; cdr3_length: 16; cdr3_nt: TGCGCCAGCAGCTTGGTCTCCGGAGTATCCCACTACGAGCAGTACTTC; cdr3_aa: CASSLVSGVSHYEQYF
v_call: TRBV4-1; j_call: TRBJ2-1; clone_size: .; d_call: TRBD1; cdr3_length: 16; cdr3_nt: TGCGCCAGCAGCCAAGATAGGGACAGGGGATTCTATGAGCAGTTCTTC; cdr3_aa: CASSQDRDRGFYEQFF
v_call: TRBV19; j_call: TRBJ2-1; clone_size: .; d_call: TRBD2; cdr3_length: 15; cdr3_nt: TGTGCCAGTAGATCAAACGGGAGGTATCACAATGAGCAGTTCTTC; cdr3_aa: CASRSNGRYHNEQFF
v_call: TRBV7-9; j_call: TRBJ1-1; clone_size: .; d_call: TRBD1; cdr3_length: 14; cdr3_nt: TGTGCCAGCAGCCATCCAGGGACAGGGACTGAAGCTTTCTTT; cdr3_aa: CASSHPGTGTEAFF
v_call: TRBV5-6; j_call: TRBJ2-1; clone_size: once; d_call: TRBD1; cdr3_length: 17; cdr3_nt: TGTGCCAGCAGCTTGGTTGGGACAGGGGAAACCTACAATGAGCAGTTCTTC; cdr3_aa: CASSLVGTGETYNEQFF
v_call: TRBV6-5; j_call: TRBJ1-1; clone_size: .; d_call: .; cdr3_length: 14; cdr3_nt: TGTGCCAGCAGTTACGACAGGAGGAACACTGAAGCTTTCTTT; cdr3_aa: CASSYDRRNTEAFF
v_call: TRBV29-1; j_call: TRBJ2-3; clone_size: .; d_call: TRBD1; cdr3_length: 17; cdr3_nt: TGCAGCGTTGAGGGGACAGGGGGTACCCCTTTCACAGATACGCAGTATTTT; cdr3_aa: CSVEGTGGTPFTDTQYF
v_call: TRBV27; j_call: TRBJ2-1; clone_size: .; d_call: TRBD2; cdr3_length: 16; cdr3_nt: TGTGCCAGCAGTTACTCTAGCGGAGACTCCTACAATGAGCAGTTCTTC; cdr3_aa: CASSYSSGDSYNEQFF
v_call: TRBV4-1; j_call: TRBJ1-3; clone_size: .; d_call: TRBD1; cdr3_length: 15; cdr3_nt: TGCGCCAGCAGCCAGGGGACAGGGGGCGCGGACACCATATATTTT; cdr3_aa: CASSQGTGGADTIYF
v_call: TRBV2; j_call: TRBJ2-2; clone_size: .; d_call: TRBD2; cdr3_length: 15; cdr3_nt: TGTGCCAGCAGACCGGGACTAGGGGTTCCCGGGGAGCTGTTTTTT; cdr3_aa: CASRPGLGVPGELFF
v_call: TRBV30; j_call: TRBJ1-5; clone_size: .; d_call: .; cdr3_length: 12; cdr3_nt: TGTGCCTGGGGCGGGGATAATCAGCCCCAGCATTTT; cdr3_aa: CAWGGDNQPQHF
v_call: TRBV27; j_call: TRBJ1-5; clone_size: .; d_call: .; cdr3_length: 13; cdr3_nt: TGTGCCAGCAGTCTAGCCCATTCGGCCCCCGAGCATTTT; cdr3_aa: CASSLAHSAPEHF